This T cell receptor beta chain is from a study of blood T cell repertoires in COVID-19. Participants' reported clinical history set cohort assignment. The table came from immunoSEQ multiplex PCR; TCRdb's copy has only in-frame clones and leaves some out. The sample yields a few hundred thousand clones, more than 75% seen once. This TCR came from a woman between 18 and 30 years old who had recovered from COVID-19. Sequencing was performed on PBMCs or T cells enriched from blood (not recorded which).

CDR3 nucleotide sequence: TGCAGCGTTGGAATAGTTACCGGCACAGATACGCAGTATTTT. Translating it yields CSVGIVTGTDTQYF. V usage is TRBV29-1 and J usage is TRBJ2-3; no reliable D call. The V gene lost 4 bases and the J gene lost 1 base, with 12 bases spanning the gap. Germline-derived CDR1 and CDR2 are SQVTM and ANQGSEA. CDR3 length: 14 residues.